The clone carrying this TCR beta chain has ten or more counts. Antigen unknown. The library targeted TCRbeta and was prepared with unique molecular identifiers. One entry per CDR3 protein results from TCRdb running MiXCR on the PCR reads. The table has 280,000 or so distinct CDR3 sequences, 11% seen once. This sample is part of a study of T-cell reconstitution after alpha-beta-depleted transplantation in children. Study-wide results and caveats: T-cell counts and diversity at one year post-transplant came mainly from newly produced T cells. Reportedly, alpha-beta T cells present about two months post-transplant originated from several hundred expanded clones of graft origin.

Trimming pared 5 bases from V and 0 bases from J, leaving 9 bases between. Germline CDR1 SGHVS, CDR2 FNYEAQ. This CDR3 is built from 14 residues. The sequenced sample was peripheral blood, obtained 180 days after TCRalphabeta/CD19-depleted stem cell transplant. V gene TRBV7-6 combines with J gene TRBJ2-3; D uncertain. This TCR was recovered from a male patient aged 2-15 years who had a stem cell transplant for chronic granulomatous disease, so the T cells may come from the graft donor. CDR3 nucleotide sequence: TGTGCCAGCAGCACGTTCTCTAGCACAGATACGCAGTATTTT. It yields the protein CASSTFSSTDTQYF.